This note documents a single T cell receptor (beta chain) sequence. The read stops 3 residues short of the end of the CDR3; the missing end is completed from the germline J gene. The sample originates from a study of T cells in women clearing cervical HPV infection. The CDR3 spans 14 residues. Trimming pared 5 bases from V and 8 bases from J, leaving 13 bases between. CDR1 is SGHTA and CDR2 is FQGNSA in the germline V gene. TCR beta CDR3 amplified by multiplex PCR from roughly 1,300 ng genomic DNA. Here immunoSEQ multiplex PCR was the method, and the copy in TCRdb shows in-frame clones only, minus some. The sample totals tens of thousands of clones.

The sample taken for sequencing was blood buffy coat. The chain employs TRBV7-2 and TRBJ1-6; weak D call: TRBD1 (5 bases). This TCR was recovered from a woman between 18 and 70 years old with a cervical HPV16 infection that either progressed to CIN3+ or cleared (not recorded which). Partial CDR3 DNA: TGTGCCAGCAGCGCCAGGGTCCCGTATTCACCC. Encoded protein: CASSARVPYSP. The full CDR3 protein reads CASSARVPYSPLHF.